A selection of T cell receptor beta chains follows, all from one sample in a study of blood T cell repertoires in COVID-19. Profiled with immunoSEQ multiplex PCR; TCRdb holds only in-frame clones, not every one. The sample contains tens of thousands of clones, around 65% of which appear only once. Material: PBMCs or T cells enriched from blood (not recorded which). Every receptor here comes from a woman between 55 and 75 years old who had been exposed to COVID-19. Both conserved end residues are part of each CDR3. A D gene is named only where the DNA matches it firmly. Where a row states a size, it is once, few, many or the class of an expanded clone; other rows omit it.

D	size	V	J	DNA	CDR3
TRBD1	-	TRBV2	TRBJ2-7	TGTGCCAGCAGTCCGACAGGGGGCGAGTTAGGCGAGCAGTACTTC	CASSPTGGELGEQYF
-	once	TRBV18	TRBJ2-3	TGTGCCAGCTCACCATCGGATACGCAGTATTTT	CASSPSDTQYF
-	few	TRBV7-8	TRBJ2-3	TGTGCCAGCAGCCCCCTAAGGGCGGGGACAGATACGCAGTATTTT	CASSPLRAGTDTQYF
TRBD1	once	TRBV19	TRBJ1-2	TGTGCCAGTAGTGGATTCGGGACAGGGGGCTCTGGCTACACCTTC	CASSGFGTGGSGYTF
TRBD1	-	TRBV6-1	TRBJ1-2	TGTGCCAGCAGTGAATCAGGGACAGGGAAGTATGGCTACACCTTC	CASSESGTGKYGYTF
TRBD1	-	TRBV5-1	TRBJ1-1	TGCGCCAGCAGCCTACGGACAGGGGGCCTTTCTGAAGCTTTCTTT	CASSLRTGGLSEAFF
-	-	TRBV6-4	TRBJ1-1	TGTGCCAGCAGTGTTACACAGAACACTGAAGCTTTCTTT	CASSVTQNTEAFF
-	few	TRBV28	TRBJ1-4	TGTGCCAGCAGCCCCGGACAGTTCGGAAAACTGTTTTTT	CASSPGQFGKLFF
TRBD1	once	TRBV9	TRBJ2-7	TGTGCCAGCAGCCCCCGTGGGGACAGGATGACCTACGAGCAGTACTTC	CASSPRGDRMTYEQYF
-	-	TRBV5-8	TRBJ1-6	TGTGCCAGCAGCTCGGACAGACGGTCACCCCTCCACTTT	CASSSDRRSPLHF
-	-	TRBV6-5	TRBJ1-2	TGTGCCGTTCGTCGGTACTATGGCTACACCTTC	CAVRRYYGYTF
-	-	TRBV29-1	TRBJ2-1	TGCAGCGTTGACCGGCCGGGCAATGAGCAGTTCTTC	CSVDRPGNEQFF
-	-	TRBV6-5	TRBJ1-6	TGTGCCAGCAGTCCGGGGTTGAATAATTCACCCCTCCACTTT	CASSPGLNNSPLHF
-	once	TRBV7-2	TRBJ1-6	TGTGCCAGCAGCCCAACTGATCTTTCACCCCTCCACTTT	CASSPTDLSPLHF
TRBD2	-	TRBV6-5	TRBJ2-7	TGTGCCAGCAGGGGAGGGACCCACGAGCAGTACTTC	CASRGGTHEQYF
TRBD1	-	TRBV5-1	TRBJ1-4	TGCGCCAGCAGCCATGGGTCGACAGGGAACGAAAAACTGTTTTTT	CASSHGSTGNEKLFF
-	-	TRBV11-3	TRBJ2-7	TGTGCCAGCAGCTTAGATTCAAACGAGCAGTACTTC	CASSLDSNEQYF
-	-	TRBV6-5	TRBJ1-3	TGTGCCAGCAGGCAGGGTAACTCTGGAAACACCATATATTTT	CASRQGNSGNTIYF
TRBD1	-	TRBV11-3	TRBJ2-2	TGTGCCAGCAGGTTAGGGGGCGCCGGGGAGCTGTTTTTT	CASRLGGAGELFF
-	-	TRBV7-9	TRBJ1-5	TGTGCCAGCAGCTCAAACACAGGTCCTGTTAACAATCAGCCCCAGCATTTT	CASSSNTGPVNNQPQHF
TRBD2	-	TRBV11-2	TRBJ2-3	TGTGCCAGCAGCCCCGGGACTAGCGGGAGGGTAAGAGATACGCAGTATTTT	CASSPGTSGRVRDTQYF
-	-	TRBV9	TRBJ2-7	TGTGCCAGCAGCGTTGGGTACCTAGTCAACTACGAGCAGTACTTC	CASSVGYLVNYEQYF
-	-	TRBV6-5	TRBJ1-2	TGTGCCAGCAGTTACCTGACGAGGAGTGGCTACACCTTC	CASSYLTRSGYTF
-	-	TRBV29-1	TRBJ2-7	TGCAGCGTCAAACCCAGAGGCGAGCAGTACTTC	CSVKPRGEQYF
-	few	TRBV6-5	TRBJ1-2	TGTGCCAGCACCCATTCTAGCTATGGCTACACCTTC	CASTHSSYGYTF
TRBD1	-	TRBV5-1	TRBJ2-6	TGCGCCAGCGGTATGGGGACAGGTAGCTCTGGGGCCAACGTCCTGACTTTC	CASGMGTGSSGANVLTF
TRBD1	-	TRBV28	TRBJ1-1	TGTGCCAGCAGTCCACCGGGACAGAAAAATCTTGAAGCTTTCTTT	CASSPPGQKNLEAFF
TRBD2	-	TRBV2	TRBJ2-1	TGTGCCAGCAGCCGGACTAGCGGGAGCAATGAGCAGTTCTTC	CASSRTSGSNEQFF
TRBD2	-	TRBV7-2	TRBJ2-7	TGTGCCAGCAGCTCGACTAGCGGGGGGGCGGGCGAGCAGTACTTC	CASSSTSGGAGEQYF
-	-	TRBV19	TRBJ2-2	TGTGCCAGTAGTATTGGGCGGGGGAACACCGGGGAGCTGTTTTTT	CASSIGRGNTGELFF
TRBD1	-	TRBV7-9	TRBJ1-4	TGTGCCAGCAGCTTAGCAGGGGGCGGTGAAAAACTGTTTTTT	CASSLAGGGEKLFF
TRBD2	-	TRBV7-2	TRBJ2-1	TGTGCCAGCAGCTTAGTTGGGACTAGGGCCAACAATGAGCAGTTCTTC	CASSLVGTRANNEQFF
-	-	TRBV2	TRBJ1-1	TGTGCCAGCAGTGTATCAGGTTCCGACACTGAAGCTTTCTTT	CASSVSGSDTEAFF
-	-	TRBV6-1	TRBJ2-1	TGTGCCAGCAGTGAAGTGTGGGGAGATATCAATGAGCAGTTCTTC	CASSEVWGDINEQFF
-	-	TRBV19	TRBJ1-3	TGTGCCAGTAGCCCGAGTGTCCGGGGAAACACCATATATTTT	CASSPSVRGNTIYF
-	few	TRBV5-1	TRBJ2-5	TGCGCCAGCGCAAGGGGTACAACTGGAGAAGGAGAGACCCAGTACTTC	CASARGTTGEGETQYF
-	-	TRBV27	TRBJ2-2	TGTGCCAGCAGTTTTACGAGGTTTTCGAACACCGGGGAGCTGTTTTTT	CASSFTRFSNTGELFF
TRBD1	few	TRBV28	TRBJ2-7	TGTGCCAGCAGTTTCGACAGGGGGACAGCCGAGCAGTACTTC	CASSFDRGTAEQYF
-	-	TRBV15	TRBJ2-7	TGTGCCACCAGCAGACAGGCTAGCGCCGAGCAGTACTTC	CATSRQASAEQYF
-	-	TRBV9	TRBJ2-1	TGTGCCAGCAGCGCCCAGGGGAATGAGCAGTTCTTC	CASSAQGNEQFF
-	-	TRBV11-3	TRBJ1-5	TGTGCCAGCCCCCACCCGGTAAATCAGCCCCAGCATTTT	CASPHPVNQPQHF
-	-	TRBV3-1/TRBV3-2	TRBJ2-2	TGTGCCAGCAGCCAGCATCCACCTAAGAACACCGGGGAGCTGTTTTTT	CASSQHPPKNTGELFF
-	-	TRBV4-2	TRBJ2-2	TGTGCCAGCAGCCGGGAGACCGGGGAGCTGTTTTTT	CASSRETGELFF
TRBD1	-	TRBV27	TRBJ2-2	TGTGCCAGCACTATCCGCCCGGGACAGGGTAACACCGGGGAGCTGTTTTTT	CASTIRPGQGNTGELFF
TRBD2	-	TRBV5-4	TRBJ2-5	TGTGCCAGCAGCCCGACTAGCGGGGGGGCTTTAGAGACCCAGTACTTC	CASSPTSGGALETQYF
TRBD1	-	TRBV6-1	TRBJ1-5	TGTGCCAGCAGTGACCAAGGGACAGAAAATCAGCCCCAGCATTTT	CASSDQGTENQPQHF
TRBD1	-	TRBV10-2	TRBJ1-5	TGCGCCAGCAGTGAGTCCGGGACAGCAAATCAGCCCCAGCATTTT	CASSESGTANQPQHF
TRBD1	-	TRBV6-2/TRBV6-3	TRBJ2-5	TGTGCCAGCAGTTACTCGAGCAGGGGGGAGACCCAGTACTTC	CASSYSSRGETQYF
TRBD1	few	TRBV5-4	TRBJ2-5	TGTGCCAGCAGCCGACGGGGACAGGGGGCCAGGTACGTGGCCCAGTACTTC	CASSRRGQGARYVAQYF
-	-	TRBV29-1	TRBJ2-2	TGCAGCGTCGCCCTAACCGGGGAGCTGTTTTTT	CSVALTGELFF
-	few	TRBV11-2	TRBJ2-1	TGTGCCAGCAGCTTAGGAGTGGGGGGGCCGGGTGAGCAGTTCTTC	CASSLGVGGPGEQFF
-	-	TRBV7-9	TRBJ2-2	TGTGCCAGCAGTAGGAGGGCTGGTGGGGAGCTGTTTTTT	CASSRRAGGELFF
TRBD2	many	TRBV6-2/TRBV6-3	TRBJ2-7	TGTGCCAGCAGTTACTCCGGGACTAGCGGGAGCTACGAGCAGTACTTC	CASSYSGTSGSYEQYF
-	-	TRBV7-9	TRBJ2-1	TGTGCCCTCCCCGCCGGAGACAGCTCCTACAATGAGCAGTTCTTC	CALPAGDSSYNEQFF
-	-	TRBV6-5	TRBJ2-5	TGTGCCAGCAAACGGGACTTGTACCAAGAGACCCAGTACTTC	CASKRDLYQETQYF
-	few	TRBV23-1	TRBJ1-6	TGCGCCAGCATCCCCCCATTCCGGGACAAGAATTCACCCCTCCACTTT	CASIPPFRDKNSPLHF
-	-	TRBV20-1	TRBJ2-5	TGCAGTGCTTTCAGAGAGACCCAGTACTTC	CSAFRETQYF
TRBD1	-	TRBV28	TRBJ1-3	TGTGCCAGCAGTTTCTTGGCAGACAGGGGCCGTGGGGAGGGAAACACCATATATTTT	CASSFLADRGRGEGNTIYF
-	-	TRBV29-1	TRBJ1-3	TGCAGCGTTGGGGGGGGAAGTTCTGGAAACACCATATATTTT	CSVGGGSSGNTIYF